This T cell receptor (beta chain) stems from a study of T cells after yellow fever vaccination. This clonotype has at least ten counts. One entry per CDR3 protein, called by TCRdb with MiXCR from the 5' RACE reads. This sample has around 47,000 distinct CDR3 sequences; approximately 6.3% occur once, and the top ten carry approximately 15%. The TCR sequence derives from a man aged 25 to 40 who received the YFV17D yellow fever vaccine. The specimen was CD8+ T cells not binding an NS4B(214-222) dextramer, sorted from PBMCs, collected 45 days after the yellow fever booster vaccination.

CDR3 residues: CASSVGGGYNEQFF. CDR3 DNA: TGTGCCAGCAGCGTAGGGGGAGGTTACAATGAGCAGTTCTTC. This chain links TRBV9 with TRBJ2-1; a possible D gene is TRBD2 (6 bases). The CDR3 has 14 amino acids. The V gene's germline CDR1 is SGDLS and CDR2 YYNGEE. V was pared by 0 bases and J by 4 bases, with 8 bases between. The full variable domain, with the rest looked up from reference TRBV9 and TRBJ2-1, is DSGVTQTPKHLITATGQRVTLRCSPRSGDLSVYWYQQSLDQGLQFLIQYYNGEERAKGNILERFSAQQFPDLHSELNLSSLELGDSALYFCASSVGGGYNEQFFGPGTRLTVL.